This TCR beta chain was sequenced in a study of cytomegalovirus exposure and HLA in healthy donors. PCR involved 60 Vbeta and 13 Jbeta primers. Clones were sequenced by immunoSEQ multiplex PCR, and TCRdb holds only the in-frame ones, with some missing. The table has 150,000 to 200,000 clones, around 68% seen once; the top ten hold less than 1.5%. The CDR3 loop spans 14 amino acids. Germline CDR1 and CDR2: MGHDK and SYGVNS. Trimming shortened V by 4 bases and J by 0 bases, and 9 bases separated the two germline ends. This clonotype originated in a man aged 50 to 60 in good health and CMV-seronegative. The chain employs TRBV25-1 and TRBJ1-2; D possibly corresponds to TRBD1 (5 bases). Sample: PBMCs. Here the CDR3 reads CASSGAGTNYGYTF. Written as DNA, the CDR3 is TGTGCCAGCAGTGGCGCAGGGACTAACTATGGCTACACCTTC.